This TCR beta chain originates from a study of shared clonotypes between healthy human individuals. Data came from immunoSEQ multiplex PCR; TCRdb stores just in-frame clones and leaves some out. The sample has some 200,000 clones, about 66% seen once. The clonotype was recovered from a man between 25 and 39 years old in good health. The sequenced sample was memory CD4+ T cells sorted from blood. Subset meaning: CD45RA-negative fraction.

The CDR3 is CASRRGQNYEQYF. The CDR3 DNA reads as TGTGCCAGCAGACGAGGACAGAACTACGAGCAGTACTTC. This chain uses TRBV2 with TRBJ2-7, with D possibly being TRBD1 (6 bases). Trimming pared 6 bases from V and 3 bases from J, leaving 12 bases between. This CDR3 is 13 amino acids long. Germline V gives CDR1 SNHLY, CDR2 FYNNEI.